The 30 T cell receptor beta chains presented below share a single source sample, sequenced in a study of T-cell memory formation after mild COVID-19. TCRdb re-called the 5' RACE reads with MiXCR, one entry per CDR3 protein. The sample carries about 560,000 distinct CDR3 sequences, 20% to 25% recorded once. Sequenced material: PBMCs or a T cell subset sorted from them (not recorded which). These TCRs come from an adult woman who had mild COVID-19 (a few samples of this study predate the infection). Cell type and time point are not known.

This clonotype has just a few counts. This sequence joins TRBV4-2 and TRBJ2-3; possibly TRBD2 for D (6 bases). V was pared by 0 bases and J by 7 bases, with 26 bases between. The CDR3 has 19 amino acids. Germline CDR1 and CDR2: LGHNA and YNFKEQ. The CDR3: CASSQEAQTGTLRSYTQYF. Written as DNA, the CDR3 is TGTGCCAGCAGCCAAGAGGCCCAGACCGGGACTCTTAGATCCTATACGCAGTATTTT.

This clonotype was seen a few times. This sequence joins TRBV4-3 and TRBJ2-2; D gene unclear. CDR1 is LGHNA and CDR2 is YSLEER in the germline V gene. The CDR3 runs 15 residues. The V gene lost 1 base and the J gene lost 3 bases, with 9 bases spanning the gap. The CDR3 loop reads CASSQVFGDTGELFF. The DNA of the CDR3 is TGCGCCAGCAGCCAAGTCTTTGGCGACACCGGGGAGCTGTTTTTT.

This clonotype has just a few counts. This chain joins TRBV20-1 and TRBJ2-7; 8 bases map to TRBD2. The germline CDR1 and CDR2 sequences are DFQATT and SNEGSKA (reference sequence). V trimming: 3 bases; J trimming: 7 bases; junction bases outside the gene matches: 14. The CDR3 is 15 residues long. CDR3 in amino acids: CSASSDGRAAGEQYF. CDR3 bases: TGCAGTGCTAGCTCGGACGGGAGGGCCGCGGGGGAGCAGTACTTC.

Only a few counts were recorded for this clonotype. In nucleotides, the CDR3 is TGTGCCAGCAGCTTGGGTCAGGGAGCTCTCTCGGGAAACACCATATATTTT. Amino acid sequence: CASSLGQGALSGNTIYF. The chain has TRBV5-5 and TRBJ1-3; perhaps TRBD1 as D (5 bases). Trimming stripped 0 bases from V and 4 bases from J, with 17 bases between. Per the germline V gene, CDR1 is SGHKS and CDR2 is YYEKEE (reference sequence). This CDR3 is built from 17 residues.

The rearrangement joins TRBV25-1 to TRBJ1-2; a possible D gene is TRBD1 (5 bases). Per the germline V gene, CDR1 is MGHDK and CDR2 is SYGVNS. V dropped 7 bases and J dropped 8 bases, with 17 bases sitting between them. This CDR3 has 13 amino acids. Here the CDR3 DNA reads TGTGCCAGCAATACCGGGGGGATAGGAGGCTACACCTTC. Residues: CASNTGGIGGYTF.

This clonotype has ten or more counts. The J gene is TRBJ2-3, the V gene TRBV12-3 or TRBV12-4; D uncertain. The V end lost 2 bases, the J end lost 2 bases, and 8 bases lay between the germline ends. CDR3 length: 14 amino acids. The CDR3 reads CASSLNRVTDTQYF. In DNA form, the CDR3 reads TGTGCCAGCAGTTTAAATAGGGTCACAGATACGCAGTATTTT.

The genes are TRBV19 and TRBJ2-5; the match to TRBD1 covers 7 bases. Germline CDR1 reads LNHDA; CDR2 reads SQIVND (reference sequence). Trimming removed 6 bases from V and 3 bases from J; junction bases left unmatched: 7. This CDR3 has 14 amino acids. CDR3 nucleotides: TGTGCCAGTAGCCGACAGGGATTAGAAGAGACCCAGTACTTC. Protein product: CASSRQGLEETQYF. Complete variable domain (other parts from reference TRBV19 and TRBJ2-5): DGGITQSPKYLFRKEGQNVTLSCEQNLNHDAMYWYRQDPGQGLRLIYYSQIVNDFQKGDIAEGYSVSREKKESFPLTVTSAQKNPTAFYLCASSRQGLEETQYFGPGTRLLVL.

V and J are TRBV2 and TRBJ2-5; no firm D call. CDR1 and CDR2 from the germline V gene are SNHLY and FYNNEI. Trimming cost V 1 base and J 4 bases, with 7 bases left between them. CDR3 length: 13 residues. CDR3 nucleotides: TGTGCCAGCAGTGAAGAGCGAATAGAGACCCAGTACTTC. As protein: CASSEERIETQYF. The whole variable domain, remainder taken from reference TRBV2 and TRBJ2-5, is EPEVTQTPSHQVTQMGQEVILRCVPISNHLYFYWYRQILGQKVEFLVSFYNNEISEKSEIFDDQFSVERPDGSNFTLKIRSTKLEDSAMYFCASSEERIETQYFGPGTRLLVL.

This clonotype was seen only a few times. The chain combines TRBV7-2 with TRBJ2-2, with 8 positions matching TRBD1. The ends lost 10 bases at V and 1 base at J; junction bases unmatched: 20. Germline V CDR1 and CDR2: SGHTA, FQGNSA. The CDR3 length is 19 residues. CDR3: CATPVSDRGAALNTGELFF. As DNA, the CDR3 is TGTGCCACCCCTGTTTCCGACAGGGGTGCCGCTCTGAACACCGGGGAGCTGTTTTTT.

This clonotype was recorded once. V gene TRBV29-1 combines with J gene TRBJ1-2; 7 bases are shared with TRBD1. Germline V gene lookup returns CDR1 SQVTM and CDR2 ANQGSEA. This CDR3 contains 13 residues. V lost 2 bases to trimming and J lost 4 bases; unmatched junction nucleotides: 4. DNA for the CDR3: TGCAGCGTTGAAAGGGGGCCCGGCTATGGCTACACCTTC. Amino acids: CSVERGPGYGYTF.

This chain uses TRBV4-2 with TRBJ2-5; 11 bases align to TRBD2. Per germline, CDR1 LGHNA and CDR2 YNFKEQ. V lost 3 bases to trimming and J lost 4 bases; unmatched junction nucleotides: 13. CDR3 length equals 18 residues. The CDR3 loop is CASSQEPTSGEVGETQYF. The CDR3 coding sequence is TGTGCCAGCAGCCAGGAACCGACTAGCGGGGAAGTTGGAGAGACCCAGTACTTC.

The CDR3 loop reads CASSETFGEAFF. CDR3 DNA: TGTGCCAGCAGTGAAACCTTTGGTGAAGCTTTCTTT. The chain joins TRBV25-1 to TRBJ1-1, with D unresolved. This CDR3 has 12 amino acids. V lost 2 bases and J lost 7, with 8 bases in between. Germline CDR1 and CDR2: MGHDK and SYGVNS. Combining the CDR3 with reference TRBV25-1 and TRBJ1-1 gives the whole variable domain EADIYQTPRYLVIGTGKKITLECSQTMGHDKMYWYQQDPGMELHLIHYSYGVNSTEKGDLSSESTVSRIRTEHFPLTLESARPSHTSQYLCASSETFGEAFFGQGTRLTVV.

The V call is TRBV5-4, the J call TRBJ1-2; TRBD1 aligns across 7 bases. The V and J ends lost 2 bases and 1 base, in that order; junction bases with no gene match: 8. CDR1 and CDR2 from the germline V gene are SGHNT and YYREEE (reference sequence). The length of the CDR3 is 16 residues. The CDR3 loop is CASSFGGGSGNYGYTF. The CDR3 region has the DNA TGTGCCAGCAGCTTTGGAGGGGGCTCGGGTAACTATGGCTACACCTTC.

The V gene is TRBV29-1, the J gene TRBJ2-2; D is undetermined. CDR1 is SQVTM and CDR2 is ANQGSEA in the germline V gene. V was cut by 6 bases and J by 5 bases, with 10 bases left in between. The CDR3 loop spans 12 amino acids. The CDR3 loop reads CSVPEQTGELFF. CDR3 DNA sequence: TGCAGCGTACCGGAGCAGACCGGGGAGCTGTTTTTT.

This chain connects TRBV18 to TRBJ2-3; no firm D call. This CDR3 comprises 14 residues. CDR1 is KGHSH, CDR2 LQKENI, per germline. V lost 3 bases, J lost 1 base, and 8 bases lay in between. The CDR3 sequence: CASSPYGGTDTQYF. CDR3 sequence (DNA): TGTGCCAGCTCACCGTATGGGGGCACAGATACGCAGTATTTT.

The chain joins TRBV12-3 or TRBV12-4 to TRBJ1-2, with 9 bases lining up with TRBD1. There are 16 residues in the CDR3. V lost 2 bases and J lost 8; bases outside the gene matches: 12. CDR3 coding DNA: TGTGCCAGCAGTTTAATCCAGGACAGGGGTAAACGGGGCTACACCTTC. The encoded protein is CASSLIQDRGKRGYTF.

This clonotype came up a few times. This rearrangement joins TRBV5-6 to TRBJ1-1, with unresolved D. The CDR3 runs 12 residues. V lost 1 base to trimming and J lost 5 bases, with 6 bases between them. Germline-derived CDR1 and CDR2 are SGHDT and YYEEEE. This chain's CDR3 is CASSLRTTEAFF. CDR3 DNA: TGTGCCAGCAGCTTGAGGACTACTGAAGCTTTCTTT.

The chain links TRBV18 to TRBJ2-1; D ambiguous. With 0 bases removed from V and 0 bases from J, the gap between germline ends came to 6 bases. The CDR3 extends over 15 amino acids. The V gene's germline CDR1 is KGHSH and CDR2 LQKENI. The DNA for the CDR3 is TGTGCCAGCTCACCACCACTAAGCTCCTACAATGAGCAGTTCTTC. It translates to CASSPPLSSYNEQFF.

The chain employs TRBV20-1 and TRBJ2-5, with 12 bases identical to TRBD2. V trimming: 1 base; J trimming: 0 bases; junction bases outside the gene matches: 6. The CDR3 spans 17 residues. Germline assignment: CDR1 DFQATT and CDR2 SNEGSKA (reference sequence). Here the CDR3 reads CSARVSSGRGYQETQYF. CDR3 nucleotides: TGCAGTGCTAGAGTTTCTAGCGGGAGGGGGTACCAAGAGACCCAGTACTTC.

The chain has TRBV20-1 and TRBJ2-1, with D possibly being TRBD2 (5 bases). Trimming removed 0 bases from V and 3 bases from J, with 9 bases in between. This CDR3 region has 14 residues. Germline V gene data show CDR1 as DFQATT and CDR2 as SNEGSKA (reference sequence). The CDR3 sequence is CSARDIAYYNEQFF. The CDR3, as DNA: TGCAGTGCTAGAGATATAGCGTACTACAATGAGCAGTTCTTC.

The chain employs TRBV6-2 or TRBV6-3 and TRBJ2-7; D is unclear. Germline V gene sequence: CDR1 MNHEY, CDR2 SVGEGT. This CDR3 comprises 11 residues. Trimming pared 7 bases from V and 2 bases from J, leaving 6 bases between. CDR3 coding DNA: TGTGCCAGCACTGGGGCCTACGAGCAGTACTTC. Its protein product is CASTGAYEQYF.

This chain connects TRBV7-9 to TRBJ2-7; D gene uncertain. CDR1 SEHNR and CDR2 FQNEAQ come from the germline V gene (reference sequence). This CDR3 is built from 15 residues. Deletions cut 1 base from V and 5 bases from J, with 15 bases between. The CDR3 region has the DNA TGTGCCAGCAGCTTAGGGGGTCTCTCTAGGAACGAGCAGTACTTC. Amino acid sequence: CASSLGGLSRNEQYF.

The chain employs TRBV5-1 and TRBJ1-1, with TRBD1 matching 7 bases. The CDR3 is 13 amino acids. Germline V gene data show CDR1 as SGHRS and CDR2 as YFSETQ. V shed 4 bases, J shed 7 bases, and the junction held 7 bases outside the gene matches. The CDR3, as DNA: TGCGCCAGCAGCCAAGACAGGGTTTATGAAGCTTTCTTT. Translated, it gives CASSQDRVYEAFF.

The genes are TRBV21-1 and TRBJ2-3. TRBV21-1 is tagged as a pseudogene. The CDR3 totals 14 residues. In DNA, the CDR3 is TGTGCCAGCAGCAAAAGCGGGAGCGCAGATACGCAGTATTTT. The encoded protein is CASSKSGSADTQYF.

The sample holds a few counts of this clonotype. V is TRBV5-5 and J is TRBJ1-2, with 7 bases matching TRBD1. Germline loops: CDR1 SGHKS, CDR2 YYEKEE (reference sequence). This CDR3 is built from 14 residues. The V and J ends lost 4 bases and 1 base, in that order; junction bases with no gene match: 4. The DNA for the CDR3 is TGTGCCAGCAGCACGGGACAGTTTAACTATGGCTACACCTTC. This codes for CASSTGQFNYGYTF.

The chain carries TRBV20-1 and TRBJ2-1; 13 bases match TRBD2. CDR3 length: 16 amino acids. The V gene's germline CDR1 is DFQATT and CDR2 SNEGSKA (reference sequence). J gave up 4 bases and V 5 bases, and 8 bases lay outside the gene matches. CDR3 nucleotides: TGCAGTGCTCCACTGACTAGCGGGGGGCTTTACAATGAGCAGTTCTTC. It yields the protein CSAPLTSGGLYNEQFF.

V gene TRBV18 combines with J gene TRBJ2-7; the match to TRBD1 covers 11 bases. There are 17 residues in the CDR3. Germline-derived CDR1 and CDR2 are KGHSH and LQKENI. With 6 bases clipped from V and 6 bases from J, the junction kept 16 bases outside the gene matches. The CDR3 is CASSRNHNLGTGGEQYF. DNA of the CDR3: TGTGCCAGCTCCCGAAACCATAACCTCGGGACAGGGGGCGAGCAGTACTTC.

The table lists this clonotype with a few counts. The chain joins TRBV5-1 to TRBJ2-7, with no clear D. Germline loops: CDR1 SGHRS, CDR2 YFSETQ. This CDR3 contains 15 residues. The germline V and J ends were trimmed by 5 bases and 1 base, with 16 bases remaining between them. The CDR3 loop is CASSLNPDGSYEQYF. The CDR3 DNA is TGCGCCAGCAGTTTGAACCCGGACGGATCCTACGAGCAGTACTTC.

The V call is TRBV25-1, the J call TRBJ2-5; D is possibly TRBD2 (6 bases). Germline CDR1 and CDR2: MGHDK and SYGVNS. Trimming stripped 4 bases from V and 5 bases from J, with 23 bases between. CDR3 length equals 17 residues. The CDR3 bases are TGTGCCAGCAGTGTCGGGACTGGAAATGGTGCTGCGGAGACCCAGTACTTC. As protein: CASSVGTGNGAAETQYF.

This clonotype was counted a few times. This chain connects TRBV5-1 to TRBJ2-5, with 8 bases lining up with TRBD2. The CDR3 runs 15 residues. The germline V gene encodes CDR1 SGHRS and CDR2 YFSETQ. V was pared by 4 bases and J by 0 bases, with 5 bases of the junction left unmatched. In DNA, the CDR3 is TGCGCCAGCAGCCGGGGGGGGACGCACCAAGAGACCCAGTACTTC. Its protein is CASSRGGTHQETQYF.